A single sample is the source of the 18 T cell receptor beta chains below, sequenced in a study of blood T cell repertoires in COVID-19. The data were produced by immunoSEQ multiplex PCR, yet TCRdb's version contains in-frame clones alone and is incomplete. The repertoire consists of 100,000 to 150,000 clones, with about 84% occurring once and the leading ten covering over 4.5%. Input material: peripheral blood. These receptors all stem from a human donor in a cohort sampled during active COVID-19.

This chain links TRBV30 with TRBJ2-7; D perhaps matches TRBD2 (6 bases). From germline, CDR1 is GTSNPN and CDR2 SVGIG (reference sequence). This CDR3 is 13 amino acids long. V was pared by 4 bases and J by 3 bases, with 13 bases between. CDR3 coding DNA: TGTGCCTGGAAAAGCGGGCCCCTCTACGAGCAGTACTTC. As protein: CAWKSGPLYEQYF.

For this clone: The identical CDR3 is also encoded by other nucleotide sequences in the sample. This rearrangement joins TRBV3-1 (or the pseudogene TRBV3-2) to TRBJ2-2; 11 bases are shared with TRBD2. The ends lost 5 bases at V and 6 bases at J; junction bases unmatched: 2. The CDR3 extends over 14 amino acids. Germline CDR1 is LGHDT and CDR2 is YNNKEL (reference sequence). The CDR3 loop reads CASSVAGGPGELFF. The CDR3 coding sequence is TGTGCCAGCAGCGTAGCGGGAGGGCCCGGGGAGCTGTTTTTT.

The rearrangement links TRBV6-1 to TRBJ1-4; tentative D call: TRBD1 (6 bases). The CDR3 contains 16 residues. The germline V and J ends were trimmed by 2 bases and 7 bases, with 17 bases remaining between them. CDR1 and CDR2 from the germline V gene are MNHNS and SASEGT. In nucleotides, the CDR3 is TGTGCCAGCAGTGAAAGTTTAACAGGGCTAATTGAAAAACTGTTTTTT. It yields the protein CASSESLTGLIEKLFF.

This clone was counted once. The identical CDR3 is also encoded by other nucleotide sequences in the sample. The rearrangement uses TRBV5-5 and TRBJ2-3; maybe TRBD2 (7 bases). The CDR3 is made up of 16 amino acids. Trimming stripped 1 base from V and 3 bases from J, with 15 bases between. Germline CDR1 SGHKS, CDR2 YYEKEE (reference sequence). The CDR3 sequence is CASSLQGGGSTDTQYF. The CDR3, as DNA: TGTGCCAGCAGCTTGCAAGGGGGGGGGTCGACAGATACGCAGTATTTT.

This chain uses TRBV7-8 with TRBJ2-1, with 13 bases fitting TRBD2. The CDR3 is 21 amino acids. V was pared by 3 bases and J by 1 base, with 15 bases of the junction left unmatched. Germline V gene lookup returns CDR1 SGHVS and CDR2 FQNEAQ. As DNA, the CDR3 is TGTGCCAGCAGCTTTCTCCCACCCGGGACTAGCGGGAAAAAATCCTACAATGAGCAGTTCTTC. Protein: CASSFLPPGTSGKKSYNEQFF.

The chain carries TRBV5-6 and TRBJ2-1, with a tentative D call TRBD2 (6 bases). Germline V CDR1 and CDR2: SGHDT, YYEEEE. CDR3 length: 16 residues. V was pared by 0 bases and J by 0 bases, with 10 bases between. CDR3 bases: TGTGCCAGCAGCTTGGCGGGGGTTAGCTCCTACAATGAGCAGTTCTTC. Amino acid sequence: CASSLAGVSSYNEQFF.

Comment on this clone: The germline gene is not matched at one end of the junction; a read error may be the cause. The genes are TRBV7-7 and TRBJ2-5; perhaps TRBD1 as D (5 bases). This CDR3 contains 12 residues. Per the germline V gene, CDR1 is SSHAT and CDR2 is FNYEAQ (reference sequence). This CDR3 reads CASGSDSESQYF. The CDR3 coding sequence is TGTGCCAGCGGCAGCGACAGCGAGAGCCAGTACTTC.

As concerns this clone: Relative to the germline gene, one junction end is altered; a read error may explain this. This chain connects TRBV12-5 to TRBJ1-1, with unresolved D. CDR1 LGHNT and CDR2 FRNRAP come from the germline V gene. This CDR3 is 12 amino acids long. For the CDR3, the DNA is TGTGCTAGTGGTTTGAGACTCGTTCAAGTGGTCTTT. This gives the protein CASGLRLVQVVF.

The chain's CDR3 is CASSLSLYTEAFF. The CDR3 DNA reads TGTGCCAGCAGTTTATCTCTGTACACTGAAGCTTTCTTT. This chain uses TRBV27 with TRBJ1-1; no definite D call. Trimming removed 0 bases from V and 3 bases from J, with 5 bases in between. CDR1 and CDR2 from the germline V gene are MNHEY and SMNVEV (reference sequence). This CDR3 is built from 13 residues.

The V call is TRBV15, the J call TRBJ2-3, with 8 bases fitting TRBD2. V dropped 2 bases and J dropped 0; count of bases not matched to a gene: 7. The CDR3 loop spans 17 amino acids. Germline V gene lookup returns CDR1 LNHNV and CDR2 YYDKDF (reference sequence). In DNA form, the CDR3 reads TGTGCCACCAGCAGATCCCTAGCGGGTTCTAGCACAGATACGCAGTATTTT. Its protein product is CATSRSLAGSSTDTQYF.

DNA of the CDR3: TGTGCCAGCAGCCCCCGACTAGCCGGGGAGACCCAGTACTTC. Translation: CASSPRLAGETQYF. The chain joins TRBV7-9 to TRBJ2-5; TRBD2 matches at 7 bases. The CDR3 has 14 amino acids. The trim removed 5 bases at V and 5 bases at J, leaving 8 bases unmatched. The germline gives CDR1 SEHNR, CDR2 FQNEAQ (reference sequence).

The CDR3 here is CASSQDWTGINYGYTF. CDR3 DNA sequence: TGCGCCAGCAGCCAAGACTGGACAGGGATCAACTATGGCTACACCTTC. The V call is TRBV4-3, the J call TRBJ1-2; TRBD1 matches at 8 bases. The CDR3 contains 16 residues. The J segment lost 2 bases and the V segment lost 0 bases, leaving 5 bases of the junction unmatched. CDR1 and CDR2 (germline): LGHNA, YSLEER.

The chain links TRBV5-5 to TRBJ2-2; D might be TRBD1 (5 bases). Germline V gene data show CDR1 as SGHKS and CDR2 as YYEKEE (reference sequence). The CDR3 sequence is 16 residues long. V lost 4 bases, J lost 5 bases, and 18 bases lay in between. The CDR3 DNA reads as TGTGCCAGCAGCCGCCTAGACAAGGGGCGAACCGGGGAGCTGTTTTTT. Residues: CASSRLDKGRTGELFF. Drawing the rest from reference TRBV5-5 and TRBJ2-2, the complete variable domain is DAGVTQSPTHLIKTRGQQVTLRCSPISGHKSVSWYQQVLGQGPQFIFQYYEKEERGRGNFPDRFSARQFPNYSSELNVNALLLGDSALYLCASSRLDKGRTGELFFGEGSRLTVL.

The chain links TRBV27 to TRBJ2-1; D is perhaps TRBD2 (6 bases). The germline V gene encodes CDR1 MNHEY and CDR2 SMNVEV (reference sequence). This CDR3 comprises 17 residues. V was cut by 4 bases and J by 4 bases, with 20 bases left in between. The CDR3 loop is CASSSSPRDAGYNEQFF. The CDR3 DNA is TGTGCCAGCAGTTCCTCCCCCCGGGACGCGGGATACAATGAGCAGTTCTTC.

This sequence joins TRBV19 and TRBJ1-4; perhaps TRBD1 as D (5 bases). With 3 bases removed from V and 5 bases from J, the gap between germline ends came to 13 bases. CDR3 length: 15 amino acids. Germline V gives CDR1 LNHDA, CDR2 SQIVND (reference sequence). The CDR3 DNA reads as TGTGCCAGTAGTATGCCGGGACGGGGGAATGAAAAACTGTTTTTT. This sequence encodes CASSMPGRGNEKLFF.

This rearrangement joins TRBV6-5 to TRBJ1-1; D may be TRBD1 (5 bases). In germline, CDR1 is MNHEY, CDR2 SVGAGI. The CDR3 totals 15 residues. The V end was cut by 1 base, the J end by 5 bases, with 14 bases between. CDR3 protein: CASSYYTGGETEAFF. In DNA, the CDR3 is TGTGCCAGCAGTTACTATACAGGTGGGGAAACTGAAGCTTTCTTT.

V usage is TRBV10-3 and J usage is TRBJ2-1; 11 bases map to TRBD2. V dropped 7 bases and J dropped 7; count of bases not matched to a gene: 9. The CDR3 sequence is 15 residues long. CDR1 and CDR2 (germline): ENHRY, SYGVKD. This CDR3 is CAINSGTSGSNEQFF. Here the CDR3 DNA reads TGTGCCATCAACTCCGGGACTAGCGGATCGAATGAGCAGTTCTTC.

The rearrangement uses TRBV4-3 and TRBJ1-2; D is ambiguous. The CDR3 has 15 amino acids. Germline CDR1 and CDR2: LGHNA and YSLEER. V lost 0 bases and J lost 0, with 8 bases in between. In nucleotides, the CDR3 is TGCGCCAGCAGCCAAGACAGAACAGCTAACTATGGCTACACCTTC. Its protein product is CASSQDRTANYGYTF.